These 3 T cell receptor beta chains share one sample of origin, sequenced in a study of CD8 T cells in ankylosing spondylitis. Overall study findings and caveats: Seemingly characteristic of ankylosing spondylitis blood was a TCR beta motif consisting of several highly homologous variants.

One entry per CDR3 protein results from TCRdb running MiXCR on the 5' RACE reads. The repertoire includes some 840,000 distinct CDR3 sequences, about 10% of them detected once, and about 0.49% sits in the top ten. Which antigens these TCRs recognize remains unknown. Sequencing was done on a sample of blood, either unsorted or a sorted T cell fraction (not recorded which). The source of these receptors is a male donor with ankylosing spondylitis.

The chain carries TRBV7-9 and TRBJ2-7, with TRBD1 as a possible D gene (6 bases). This CDR3 contains 14 residues. The V end was cut by 1 base, the J end by 5 bases, with 12 bases between. Germline CDR1 and CDR2: SEHNR and FQNEAQ (reference sequence). This CDR3 is CASSLGVTGDEQYF. The DNA of the CDR3 is TGTGCCAGCAGCTTAGGGGTGACAGGTGACGAGCAGTACTTC.

This clonotype was observed many times. The chain combines TRBV6-1 with TRBJ1-1; D perhaps matches TRBD1 (5 bases). This CDR3 has 16 residues. V was pared by 5 bases and J by 0 bases, with 16 bases between. In germline, CDR1 is MNHNS, CDR2 SASEGT. For the CDR3, the DNA is TGTGCCAGCAGTCCCGACAGATCCCCTATGAACACTGAAGCTTTCTTT. Translated: CASSPDRSPMNTEAFF.

This clonotype was counted only a few times. V usage is TRBV7-9 and J usage is TRBJ2-1, with unresolved D. The CDR3 loop spans 16 amino acids. V dropped 4 bases and J dropped 4 bases, with 17 bases sitting between them. Per the germline V gene, CDR1 is SEHNR and CDR2 is FQNEAQ (reference sequence). Here the CDR3 reads CASSSLIRQGYNEQFF. The CDR3 DNA reads TGTGCCAGCAGCTCCCTGATTCGCCAAGGTTACAATGAGCAGTTCTTC.